A selection of T cell receptor beta chains follows, all from one sample in a study of human T cells and chemical hapten exposure. One entry per CDR3 protein, called by TCRdb with MiXCR from the RACE reads. Here the sample spans about 82,000 distinct CDR3 sequences, 13% being singletons. Sequenced here: whole blood, sampled in connection with sensitization to the hapten diphenylcyclopropenone (DPC). These receptors originate from a woman aged 45-65 years with alopecia areata. Some clones in this sample may be carry-over from other donors' samples. Both conserved end residues are part of each CDR3. A D gene is named only where the DNA matches it firmly. A clone size is listed for some rows: how often the clone was seen (once, few, many), or a class if it is expanded.

abundance: many
j_gene: TRBJ2-2
v_gene: TRBV7-9
d_gene: TRBD2
len: 18
CDR3nt: TGTGCCAGCAGCCCGTTGGGACTAGCGGCCACTGGAACCGGGGAGCTGTTTTTT
CDR3aa: CASSPLGLAATGTGELFF

abundance: many
j_gene: TRBJ1-2
v_gene: TRBV2
d_gene: NA
len: 14
CDR3nt: TGTGCCAGCAGGGTGGACGCATTGGGTTATGGCTACACCTTC
CDR3aa: CASRVDALGYGYTF

abundance: few
j_gene: TRBJ2-1
v_gene: TRBV2
d_gene: TRBD2
len: 18
CDR3nt: TGTGCCAGCAGTGAGGGGGTTGGACTAGCGGATTTCTACAATGAGCAGTTCTTC
CDR3aa: CASSEGVGLADFYNEQFF

abundance: many
j_gene: TRBJ2-1
v_gene: TRBV10-3
d_gene: NA
len: 12
CDR3nt: TGTGCCATCAGTGACCAGGGGTGGGAGCAGTTCTTC
CDR3aa: CAISDQGWEQFF

abundance: NA
j_gene: TRBJ2-1
v_gene: TRBV24-1
d_gene: NA
len: 12
CDR3nt: TGTGCCACCTTTAGGGGGGACTATGAGCAGTTCTTC
CDR3aa: CATFRGDYEQFF

abundance: many
j_gene: TRBJ2-1
v_gene: TRBV14
d_gene: TRBD2
len: 14
CDR3nt: TGTGCCAGCAGCCCAAGACTAGCGGGAGGACGGCAGTTCTTC
CDR3aa: CASSPRLAGGRQFF

abundance: many
j_gene: TRBJ2-5
v_gene: TRBV20-1
d_gene: TRBD2
len: 14
CDR3nt: TGCAGTGCTAGCTGGCGGGAGGGTCACGAGACCCAGTACTTC
CDR3aa: CSASWREGHETQYF

abundance: few
j_gene: TRBJ1-1
v_gene: TRBV30
d_gene: NA
len: 10
CDR3nt: TGTGCCTGGAGTCCCCCTAAAGCTTTCTTT
CDR3aa: CAWSPPKAFF

abundance: many
j_gene: TRBJ2-1
v_gene: TRBV10-3
d_gene: TRBD2
len: 20
CDR3nt: TGTGCCATCGGCCAAGAGGGTATGAGGACTAGCGGGAGTCGGCTCGGGGAGCAGTTCTTC
CDR3aa: CAIGQEGMRTSGSRLGEQFF

abundance: many
j_gene: TRBJ2-3
v_gene: TRBV7-9
d_gene: NA
len: 13
CDR3nt: TGTGCCAGCAGCTCCCGAGTCACAGATACGCAGTATTTT
CDR3aa: CASSSRVTDTQYF

abundance: few
j_gene: TRBJ2-1
v_gene: TRBV5-1
d_gene: NA
len: 16
CDR3nt: TGCGCCAGCAGACGAGACCTTCCCAGCTCCTACAATGAGCAGTTCTTC
CDR3aa: CASRRDLPSSYNEQFF

abundance: few
j_gene: TRBJ2-2
v_gene: TRBV3-1
d_gene: NA
len: 15
CDR3nt: TGTGCCAGCAGCCACTGGGACGAGAACACCGGGGAGCTGTTTTTT
CDR3aa: CASSHWDENTGELFF

abundance: NA
j_gene: TRBJ1-1
v_gene: TRBV30
d_gene: NA
len: 13
CDR3nt: TGTGCCTGGAGGGCAACAATGAACACTGAAGCTTTCTTT
CDR3aa: CAWRATMNTEAFF

abundance: few
j_gene: TRBJ1-1
v_gene: TRBV6-5
d_gene: NA
len: 14
CDR3nt: TGTGCCAGCAGGACCATACAGGGCGAGACTGAAGCTTTCTTT
CDR3aa: CASRTIQGETEAFF

abundance: few
j_gene: TRBJ1-5
v_gene: TRBV4-2
d_gene: NA
len: 18
CDR3nt: TGTGCCAGCAGCCATAACCCCGCCCGAGCAGGGCCAGGCCAGCCCCAGCATTTT
CDR3aa: CASSHNPARAGPGQPQHF

abundance: few
j_gene: TRBJ2-7
v_gene: TRBV18
d_gene: NA
len: 17
CDR3nt: TGTGCCAGCTCACCACCGATGCCGGGAGTAACCCAGGACGAGCAGTACTTC
CDR3aa: CASSPPMPGVTQDEQYF

abundance: NA
j_gene: TRBJ1-5
v_gene: TRBV12-3/TRBV12-4
d_gene: NA
len: 14
CDR3nt: TGTGCCAGCACCCTGGGGATGGAGACATGGCCCCAGCATTTT
CDR3aa: CASTLGMETWPQHF

abundance: few
j_gene: TRBJ1-1
v_gene: TRBV3-1
d_gene: NA
len: 13
CDR3nt: TGTGCCAGCAGCCAAGAAGACAGGACTAAAGCTTTCTTT
CDR3aa: CASSQEDRTKAFF